The sequence of this T cell receptor (beta chain) was determined in a study of beta chain features in type 1 diabetes. Study at large: The patient and healthy donor groups were comparable for age, gender and cell yields.

This clone was recorded only once. The antigen is undetermined. CD4+ naive, central memory, regulatory and stem cell-like memory cells were sorted via CD45RO/CCR7/CD25/CD127/CD95/CD27. Sorted populations all had greater than 95% purity. The CDR3 contains 11 residues. CDR1 and CDR2 (germline): DFQATT, SNEGSKA (reference sequence). Study results and caveats: Type 1 diabetes patients showed a moderate but significant shortening of TCRB CDR3s in all four CD4+ subsets.

Of the isolated RNA, all was reverse transcribed, and so the sequenced material was expressed TCRB transcripts. Assay used: immunoSEQ multiplex PCR; TCRdb lists only in-frame clones, some missing. The repertoire holds a few hundred thousand clones, with roughly 30% as singletons. The chain recombines TRBV20-1 with TRBJ1-1; no definite D call. This sequence was found in a man aged 30-40 years in good health. Sequencing was performed on central memory CD4+ T cells from blood. CDR3 sequence reads: CRQFLNTEAFF. The CDR3 DNA reads TGCAGGCAATTCTTGAACACTGAAGCTTTCTTT.